Below are 28 T cell receptor beta chains sequenced from a single sample in a study of molecular identifiers for immune sequencing clone quantification. TCRdb re-analysed the PCR reads in MiXCR, keeping a single row per CDR3 protein. The data contain tens of thousands of distinct CDR3 sequences, approximately 24% of them singletons. The sample consisted of naive CD8+ T cells from blood, with Jurkat cell RNA spiked in. Regarding subset: FACS-sorted CD8+CD4-CCR7+CD45RA+ naive T cells. The receptors derive from a human donor in good health. Some libraries in this study had Jurkat cell RNA spiked in.

In this sample, this clonotype turned up many times. The V and J genes are TRBV29-1 and TRBJ1-6, with D unclear. V was clipped by 0 bases and J by 0 bases, with 3 bases between them. The CDR3 runs 14 residues. Per germline, CDR1 SQVTM and CDR2 ANQGSEA. The CDR3 reads CSVEDYSYNSPLHF. In DNA form, the CDR3 reads TGCAGCGTTGAAGACTACTCCTATAATTCACCCCTCCACTTT.

In its sample, this clonotype was seen a few times. The chain is built from TRBV4-3 and TRBJ2-3, with a tentative D call TRBD1 (5 bases). Germline assignment: CDR1 LGHNA and CDR2 YSLEER. With 2 bases removed from V and 10 bases from J, the gap between germline ends came to 13 bases. The CDR3 is made up of 13 amino acids. CDR3 protein: CASSQTNRFPQYF. In DNA, the CDR3 is TGCGCCAGCAGCCAAACTAACAGGTTTCCGCAGTATTTT.

This clonotype showed up many times. The chain joins TRBV27 to TRBJ2-7; possibly TRBD1 for D (6 bases). The CDR3 runs 12 residues. V was shortened by 5 bases and J by 6 bases, with 11 bases between the two germline ends. Looked up from germline, CDR1 is MNHEY and CDR2 is SMNVEV (reference sequence). This CDR3 is CASSPRGGEQYF. The CDR3 DNA reads as TGTGCCAGCAGTCCCCGAGGGGGCGAGCAGTACTTC.

This clonotype was counted at least ten times. The chain combines TRBV4-3 with TRBJ1-5, with D possibly being TRBD1 (5 bases). V lost 0 bases and J lost 7, with 13 bases in between. Germline V gene lookup returns CDR1 LGHNA and CDR2 YSLEER. The CDR3 extends over 15 amino acids. In nucleotides, the CDR3 is TGCGCCAGCAGCCAAGATTTCATAGGGGACCAGCCCCAGCATTTT. Amino acids: CASSQDFIGDQPQHF.

The DNA of the CDR3 is TGTGCCAGCAGTTACTCTCGCTCCTACGAGCAGTACTTC. Protein sequence: CASSYSRSYEQYF. V gene TRBV6-5 combines with J gene TRBJ2-7; D unclear. CDR3 length equals 13 residues. Germline assignment: CDR1 MNHEY and CDR2 SVGAGI. Deletions cut 0 bases from V and 0 bases from J, with 3 bases between.

The sample holds many counts of this clonotype. The rearrangement joins TRBV20-1 to TRBJ2-3, with 12 positions matching TRBD2. The V and J ends lost 0 bases and 1 base, in that order; junction bases with no gene match: 8. The germline gives CDR1 DFQATT, CDR2 SNEGSKA (reference sequence). The CDR3 extends over 18 amino acids. The CDR3 spells CSARDTPRLAGGTDTQYF. In DNA form, the CDR3 reads TGCAGTGCTAGAGATACCCCCAGACTAGCGGGGGGCACAGATACGCAGTATTTT.

As for this clonotype: Relative to the germline gene, one junction end is altered; a read error may explain this. V and J are TRBV4-1 and TRBJ2-5; perhaps TRBD2 as D (5 bases). The CDR3 loop spans 17 amino acids. Germline V gene data show CDR1 as MGHRA and CDR2 as YSYEKL. CDR3 amino acids: CASSPQAGRRYQEPQYF. DNA for the CDR3: TGCGCCAGCAGCCCCCAGGCAGGACGGAGGTACCAAGAGCCCCAGTACTTC.

With respect to this clonotype: The junction departs from the called germline gene at one end, perhaps through a read error. The genes are TRBV20-1 and TRBJ2-7; TRBD2 might be the D (6 bases). The CDR3 has 15 amino acids. CDR1 is DFQATT, CDR2 SNEGSKA, per germline (reference sequence). This CDR3 is CSAPTSAGRSHEQYF. The CDR3 DNA sequence: TGCAGTGCTCCCACGTCAGCGGGCCGCTCCCACGAGCAGTACTTC.

This clonotype came up many times. The rearrangement uses TRBV10-3 and TRBJ2-7, with 9 bases fitting TRBD2. The CDR3 runs 11 residues. The germline CDR1 and CDR2 sequences are ENHRY and SYGVKD. Here the CDR3 reads CATLGLGTSLV. CDR3 in DNA: TGTGCCACATTGGGACTCGGGACTAGCCTCGTC.

There are many counts of this clonotype. CDR3: CASSPINNEQFF. DNA for the CDR3: TGTGCCAGTAGCCCAATCAACAATGAGCAGTTCTTC. This chain connects TRBV19 to TRBJ2-1, with D uncertain. Trimming shortened V by 6 bases and J by 5 bases, and 8 bases separated the two germline ends. The germline gives CDR1 LNHDA, CDR2 SQIVND (reference sequence). The CDR3 is 12 amino acids.

This clonotype was observed at least ten times. The chain links TRBV6-2 or TRBV6-3 to TRBJ2-3; 8 bases are shared with TRBD2. Trimming cost V 2 bases and J 0 bases; bases outside gene matches: 7. The CDR3 is 17 residues long. The germline gives CDR1 MNHEY, CDR2 SVGEGT. The CDR3 DNA reads as TGTGCCAGCAGTTACGTGGCGGGGGGCCTTAGCACAGATACGCAGTATTTT. This translates into CASSYVAGGLSTDTQYF.

This clonotype was observed a handful of times. The CDR3 loop reads CASSQDDARYGNSPLHF. For the CDR3, the DNA is TGCGCCAGCAGCCAAGACGACGCGAGGTACGGTAATTCACCCCTCCACTTT. The V gene is TRBV4-3, the J gene TRBJ1-6; no firm D call. Per the germline V gene, CDR1 is LGHNA and CDR2 is YSLEER. V was pared by 0 bases and J by 6 bases, with 15 bases between. The CDR3 contains 17 residues.

The sample holds many counts of this clonotype. This chain joins TRBV6-2 or TRBV6-3 and TRBJ2-7; D not resolved. Germline CDR1 and CDR2: MNHEY and SVGEGT. V lost 10 bases and J lost 7, with 14 bases in between. This CDR3 comprises 11 residues. DNA of the CDR3: TGTGCCAACGAACTACCTGAGGAGCAGTACTTC. Translated, it gives CANELPEEQYF.

The chain recombines TRBV7-2 with TRBJ1-1, with 7 positions matching TRBD1. The V and J ends lost 5 bases and 0 bases, in that order; junction bases with no gene match: 9. The CDR3 sequence is 16 residues long. Germline CDR1 is SGHTA and CDR2 is FQGNSA. As DNA, the CDR3 is TGTGCCAGCAGCCCGGGACAGTTTAAAATGAACACTGAAGCTTTCTTT. Protein product: CASSPGQFKMNTEAFF.

For this clonotype: This sequence may be a read error, since a much larger clone differs from it by one base. This chain joins TRBV20-1 and TRBJ2-3, with 7 nucleotides matching TRBD2. The CDR3 extends over 14 amino acids. Germline V gene sequence: CDR1 DFQATT, CDR2 SNEGSKA (reference sequence). Here the CDR3 reads CSALVASGTATQYF. The CDR3, as DNA: TGCAGTGCCCTCGTGGCTAGCGGCACAGCTACGCAGTATTTT.

This clonotype was observed at least ten times. The chain joins TRBV7-9 to TRBJ2-1, with D perhaps matching TRBD2 (5 bases). The length of the CDR3 is 16 residues. Trimming cost V 2 bases and J 6 bases, with 17 bases left between them. CDR1 and CDR2 from the germline V gene are SEHNR and FQNEAQ (reference sequence). The CDR3: CASSLLRGLLSNEQFF. CDR3 DNA sequence: TGTGCCAGCAGCTTACTCCGCGGGCTGTTGAGCAATGAGCAGTTCTTC.

This clonotype was recorded at least ten times. The chain uses TRBV12-3 or TRBV12-4 and TRBJ1-1, with 9 bases aligning to TRBD1. V gave up 6 bases and J gave up 2 bases; unmatched junction bases: 10. The CDR3 contains 16 residues. CDR3 sequence (DNA): TGTGCCAGCAGCAGGGGGGGACAGGGAACCAACACTGAAGCTTTCTTT. It specifies CASSRGGQGTNTEAFF.

This clonotype was seen many times. The chain carries TRBV7-9 and TRBJ2-5; D is perhaps TRBD1 (5 bases). Germline V gene sequence: CDR1 SEHNR, CDR2 FQNEAQ (reference sequence). The ends were cut back, 1 base at V and 2 bases at J, with 8 bases in the middle. The CDR3 contains 14 residues. CDR3 region: CASSLGTGQETQYF. In DNA, the CDR3 is TGTGCCAGCAGCTTAGGAACAGGACAAGAGACCCAGTACTTC.

As for this clonotype: Given a much more abundant clone one base away, this may be a read error. The CDR3 loop reads CATSYRDSSNQPQHF. In nucleotides, the CDR3 is TGTGCCACCAGTTACCGGGACAGTTCTAATCAGCCCCAGCATTTT. The chain uses TRBV6-6 and TRBJ1-5; 7 positions agree with TRBD1. CDR3 length: 15 amino acids. Germline V gives CDR1 MNHNY, CDR2 SVGAGI (reference sequence).

This clonotype was seen a few times. This sequence joins TRBV28 and TRBJ1-5; TRBD1 is a possible D gene (6 bases). The CDR3 is 19 amino acids. Deletions cut 4 bases from V and 0 bases from J, with 22 bases between. In germline, CDR1 is MDHEN, CDR2 SYDVKM. CDR3 region: CASSSWTVTARGSNQPQHF. CDR3 bases: TGTGCCAGCAGTTCTTGGACAGTCACAGCACGGGGTAGCAATCAGCCCCAGCATTTT.

This clonotype showed up many times. The chain is built from TRBV4-1 and TRBJ2-1; the D gene is possibly TRBD2 (5 bases). Trimming shortened V by 3 bases and J by 5 bases, and 11 bases separated the two germline ends. This CDR3 spans 14 amino acids. Germline values: CDR1 MGHRA, CDR2 YSYEKL. DNA of the CDR3: TGCGCCAGCAGCCAGGTCGGGGTGGACAATGAGCAGTTCTTC. It is translated as CASSQVGVDNEQFF.

Remarks on this clonotype: This may be a read error: a much more frequent sequence differs by one nucleotide. The rearrangement joins TRBV19 to TRBJ2-3; possible D gene TRBD1, 5 bases. This CDR3 comprises 13 residues. Germline V gene sequence: CDR1 LNHDA, CDR2 SQIVND (reference sequence). The CDR3 sequence is CASSMGSTGTQYF. The CDR3 bases are TGTGCCAGTAGTATGGGCAGCACAGGTACGCAGTATTTT.

This clonotype was found a few times. This chain joins TRBV25-1 and TRBJ2-5; TRBD1 aligns across 10 bases. CDR1 MGHDK and CDR2 SYGVNS come from the germline V gene. CDR3 length: 15 amino acids. J gave up 5 bases and V 4 bases, and 7 bases lay outside the gene matches. In DNA, the CDR3 is TGTGCCAGCAGTGCCCGGGACAGGGGTTTTGAGACCCAGTACTTC. Translating gives CASSARDRGFETQYF.

The V and J genes are TRBV5-4 and TRBJ2-1, with no clear D. This CDR3 has 15 amino acids. Deletions cut 4 bases from V and 4 bases from J, with 15 bases between. Germline lookup yields CDR1 SGHNT and CDR2 YYREEE (reference sequence). In DNA, the CDR3 is TGTGCCAGCAGCCTCGACAAGAATCAGTACAATGAGCAGTTCTTC. As protein: CASSLDKNQYNEQFF. Combining the CDR3 with reference TRBV5-4 and TRBJ2-1 gives the whole variable domain ETGVTQSPTHLIKTRGQQVTLRCSSQSGHNTVSWYQQALGQGPQFIFQYYREEENGRGNFPPRFSGLQFPNYSSELNVNALELDDSALYLCASSLDKNQYNEQFFGPGTRLTVL.

This clonotype has ten or more counts. CDR3 in DNA: TGTGCCAGCAGCCAAACAGGGCTACCAGATACGCAGTATTTT. This gives the protein CASSQTGLPDTQYF. The rearrangement links TRBV3-1 to TRBJ2-3, with D tentatively TRBD1 (6 bases). V lost 2 bases and J lost 4, with 10 bases in between. This CDR3 is 14 amino acids long. The germline CDR1 and CDR2 sequences are LGHDT and YNNKEL (reference sequence).

The chain uses TRBV19 and TRBJ2-2; weak D call: TRBD2 (6 bases). V was shortened by 2 bases and J by 6 bases, with 7 bases between the two germline ends. CDR1 is LNHDA and CDR2 is SQIVND in the germline V gene (reference sequence). There are 13 residues in the CDR3. CDR3 nucleotides: TGTGCCAGTAGTATAACGGGGGCCGGGGAGCTGTTTTTT. It specifies CASSITGAGELFF.

This clonotype was observed a handful of times. The rearrangement links TRBV6-2 or TRBV6-3 to TRBJ2-1; 8 positions match TRBD1. V shed 7 bases and J 7 bases; nucleotides not matched to a gene: 18. The CDR3 covers 17 residues. Germline CDR1 reads MNHEY; CDR2 reads SVGEGT. CDR3 residues: CASTLLRGQGARNEQFF. Here the CDR3 DNA reads TGTGCCAGCACCTTACTGCGCGGGCAGGGGGCGCGGAATGAGCAGTTCTTC.

This clonotype has a count of ten or more. The rearrangement uses TRBV5-4 and TRBJ2-7; TRBD2 might be the D (5 bases). Germline V lookup: CDR1 SGHNT, CDR2 YYREEE (reference sequence). With 4 bases removed from V and 0 bases from J, the gap between germline ends came to 14 bases. The CDR3 covers 15 residues. This CDR3 is CASSADLGSSYEQYF. The DNA for the CDR3 is TGTGCCAGCAGCGCGGATTTGGGGAGCTCCTACGAGCAGTACTTC.